This T cell receptor (beta chain) came from a study of response to subunit inactivated influenza vaccine. Remarks on this clonotype: Its antigen is still unknown.

Overall study results and limits: Few new T cells, the authors suggested, are recruited by each seasonal influenza vaccination.

The CDR3 length is 14 residues. CDR1 SGHRS and CDR2 YFSETQ come from the germline V gene. Trimming shortened V by 5 bases and J by 4 bases, and 12 bases separated the two germline ends. TCRdb called the RT-PCR reads again in MiXCR, with one record for every CDR3 protein. The top ten clones hold approximately 14% of a sample with approximately 530,000 distinct CDR3 sequences, about an eighth of them seen once. The origin of this receptor is a man over 45 who received an inactivated influenza vaccine. This chain joins TRBV5-1 and TRBJ1-4; a possible D gene is TRBD1 (6 bases). Here the sequenced sample was PBMCs from blood, taken 45 days after vaccination. CDR3 sequence reads: CASSRQADNEKLFF. The CDR3 region has the DNA TGCGCCAGCAGTCGACAGGCGGATAATGAAAAACTGTTTTTT.